This T cell receptor beta chain was recorded in a study of shared clonotypes between healthy human individuals. Study-level points and caveats: The study found roughly 5% of naive CD4 clonotypes shared across several donors.

Using immunoSEQ multiplex PCR, the repertoire was profiled, and TCRdb retains in-frame clones only, with some absent. Counted here are around 1.4 million clones, roughly 98.5% occurring once; the ten biggest clones make up 0.36%. CDR1 SEHNR and CDR2 FQNEAQ come from the germline V gene (reference sequence). J lost 2 bases, V lost 0 bases, and 2 bases had no gene match. This CDR3 has 16 residues. Notes on this clone: As yet, its antigen is unknown. Other DNA sequences in this sample translate to the same CDR3.

Sequenced input: naive CD4+ T cells sorted from blood. Subset in this sample: CD45RA+ positively selected. The sequence was collected from a man between 25 and 39 years old in good health. This chain connects TRBV7-9 to TRBJ2-1; 9 nucleotides match TRBD2. The CDR3 DNA sequence: TGTGCCAGCAGCTTAGCTCTAGCGGGGACCTACAATGAGCAGTTCTTC. Its protein is CASSLALAGTYNEQFF. Drawing the rest from reference TRBV7-9 and TRBJ2-1, the complete variable domain is DTGVSQNPRHKITKRGQNVTFRCDPISEHNRLYWYRQTLGQGPEFLTYFQNEAQLEKSRLLSDRFSAERPKGSFSTLEIQRTEQGDSAMYLCASSLALAGTYNEQFFGPGTRLTVL.